One T cell receptor (beta chain) is described in this entry. Amplified TCR beta CDR3 regions derived from RNA transcripts. HTBI primers were used for first-round RT-PCR of the TCR CDR3. MiXCR was run by TCRdb on the multiplex PCR reads, yielding one entry per CDR3 protein. The data show 500,000 to 650,000 distinct CDR3 sequences, just under 20% seen once. With 5 bases clipped from V and 1 base from J, the junction kept 7 bases outside the gene matches. Germline V lookup: CDR1 SGHVS, CDR2 FQNEAQ. This CDR3 has 15 residues. The data belong to a study of T cells in Graves' hyperthyroidism and ophthalmopathy. Orbital computed tomography, thyroid ultrasound, serum thyroxine and TRAb, and clinical symptoms together informed the diagnoses.

The source is a man aged 40-49 years with Graves' ophthalmopathy. The chain couples TRBV7-8 to TRBJ2-7; 8 bases align to TRBD2. Sequenced input: blood. CDR3 coding DNA: TGTGCCAGCAGCAATAGACTAGCGATTTCCTACGAGCAGTACTTC. Translation gives CASSNRLAISYEQYF.